The rows below give T cell receptor beta chains drawn from one sample of a study of blood T cell repertoires in COVID-19. Produced via immunoSEQ multiplex PCR; TCRdb's table is partial and in-frame only. Among roughly 200,000 clones listed, approximately 88% were seen once. The sequenced material came from peripheral blood. These receptors were taken from a middle-aged man with acute or convalescent COVID-19. The CDR3 runs from the conserved cysteine through the conserved F or W. D genes are given only for firm matches. Not all rows give a size; the values are once, few, many and, for expanded clones, a class.

D	length	size	V	J	CDR3	DNA
TRBD1	13	.	TRBV5-1	TRBJ2-7	CASGRDSGYEQYF	TGCGCCAGCGGCAGGGACAGTGGCTACGAGCAGTACTTC
.	13	.	TRBV29-1	TRBJ2-5	CSVEFVRQETQYF	TGCAGCGTTGAATTTGTCAGGCAAGAGACCCAGTACTTC
.	13	.	TRBV18	TRBJ1-1	CASSTQGQTEAFF	TGTGCCAGCTCCACTCAGGGGCAGACTGAAGCTTTCTTT
.	18	.	TRBV27	TRBJ2-2	CASSLCCKGGRNTGELFF	TGTGCCAGCAGTTTATGTTGCAAGGGGGGGCGAAACACCGGGGAGCTGTTTTTT
TRBD1	15	.	TRBV4-3	TRBJ1-1	CASSHSGGSNTEAFF	TGCGCCAGCAGCCATTCAGGGGGGTCGAACACTGAAGCTTTCTTT
TRBD1	14	.	TRBV15	TRBJ1-2	CATSRQGAAYGYTF	TGTGCCACCAGCAGACAGGGGGCCGCCTATGGCTACACCTTC
TRBD1	13	.	TRBV30	TRBJ1-2	CAWGTADNYGYTF	TGTGCCTGGGGGACAGCCGATAACTATGGCTACACCTTC
.	13	.	TRBV18	TRBJ1-4	CASSQDNPRTLFF	TGTGCCAGCTCACAGGACAACCCCCGGACGCTGTTTTTT
TRBD1	18	few	TRBV9	TRBJ2-1	CASSVATGTGFSYNEQFF	TGTGCCAGCAGCGTAGCGACAGGGACGGGTTTCTCCTACAATGAGCAGTTCTTC
.	15	.	TRBV19	TRBJ2-5	CASSIGPNPGETQYF	TGTGCCAGTAGTATAGGCCCGAACCCGGGGGAGACCCAGTACTTC
.	10	.	TRBV2	TRBJ2-7	CASQGYEQYF	TGTGCCAGCCAGGGCTACGAGCAGTACTTC
.	14	.	TRBV13	TRBJ2-7	CASSVPGETYEQYF	TGTGCCAGCAGCGTCCCAGGGGAAACCTACGAGCAGTACTTC
TRBD1	15	.	TRBV6-5	TRBJ1-4	CASSYSNRGFEKLFF	TGTGCCAGCAGTTACTCGAACAGGGGGTTTGAAAAACTGTTTTTT
.	16	.	TRBV2	TRBJ1-3	CASSEGGRRSGNTIYF	TGTGCCAGCAGTGAAGGAGGCAGGAGGTCTGGAAACACCATATATTTT
TRBD1	15	.	TRBV4-2	TRBJ2-2	CASSQEGTAAGELFF	TGTGCCAGCAGCCAAGAGGGGACAGCGGCCGGGGAGCTGTTTTTT
TRBD1	13	.	TRBV19	TRBJ2-7	CASSPGTGAEQYF	TGTGCCAGTAGCCCCGGGACAGGGGCAGAGCAGTACTTC
.	14	.	TRBV19	TRBJ1-5	CASSPEYSNQPQHF	TGTGCCAGTAGTCCTGAGTATAGCAATCAGCCCCAGCATTTT
.	16	.	TRBV28	TRBJ2-3	CASSLSGGASTDTQYF	TGTGCCAGCAGCCTCTCCGGCGGGGCGAGCACAGATACGCAGTATTTT
TRBD2	15	.	TRBV5-1	TRBJ2-5	CASSPLAGGAETQYF	TGCGCCAGCAGCCCACTAGCGGGGGGGGCAGAGACCCAGTACTTC
TRBD1	17	once	TRBV7-2	TRBJ1-2	CASSSRPLTGANYGYTF	TGTGCCAGCAGCTCCAGACCCCTCACAGGGGCGAACTATGGCTACACCTTC
.	12	.	TRBV29-1	TRBJ2-2	CSARSNTGELFF	TGCAGCGCCCGGAGCAACACCGGGGAGCTGTTTTTT
TRBD2	18	.	TRBV4-2	TRBJ2-1	CASRRHQLAGGPSDEQFF	TGTGCCAGCAGACGTCACCAATTAGCGGGGGGGCCGAGCGATGAGCAGTTCTTC
.	15	few	TRBV7-9	TRBJ1-6	CASSDRRTGNSPLHF	TGTGCCAGCAGCGACCGCCGGACGGGGAATTCACCCCTCCACTTT
TRBD1	16	few	TRBV27	TRBJ2-1	CASSLYQGAAYNEQFF	TGTGCCAGCAGTTTATATCAGGGGGCAGCCTACAATGAGCAGTTCTTC
.	15	.	TRBV3-1/TRBV3-2	TRBJ2-3	CASSQAGLAVDTQYF	TGTGCCAGCAGCCAAGCTGGACTGGCAGTAGATACGCAGTATTTT
TRBD1	11	.	TRBV28	TRBJ2-1	CASSQQGSFFF	TGTGCCAGCAGCCAACAGGGGAGTTTTTTCTTC
.	14	once	TRBV7-9	TRBJ1-3	CASSRPWAGNTIYF	TGTGCCAGCAGCCGACCGTGGGCAGGAAACACCATATATTTT
TRBD2	16	.	TRBV6-1	TRBJ2-3	CASSETSGGAVDTQYF	TGTGCCAGCAGTGAAACTAGCGGGGGGGCCGTAGATACGCAGTATTTT
.	15	.	TRBV18	TRBJ1-1	CASSQTGFGYTEAFF	TGTGCCAGCTCACAAACAGGGTTCGGGTACACTGAAGCTTTCTTT
.	19	.	TRBV13	TRBJ1-1	CASSLRVPGVSTFATEAFF	TGTGCCAGCAGCTTAAGGGTTCCGGGGGTGTCCACATTCGCCACTGAAGCTTTCTTT
.	15	.	TRBV4-2	TRBJ1-1	CASSQWRGEDTEAFF	TGTGCCAGCAGCCAGTGGCGGGGTGAGGACACTGAAGCTTTCTTT
.	13	.	TRBV7-7	TRBJ1-1	CASSLERGAEAFF	TGTGCCAGCAGCTTAGAACGAGGAGCTGAAGCTTTCTTT
TRBD1	14	.	TRBV5-1	TRBJ1-1	CASSSVGQGFLTFF	TGCGCCAGCAGCTCGGTAGGACAGGGCTTTTTAACTTTCTTT
TRBD1	18	few	TRBV4-2	TRBJ1-5	CASSQGGQGRNSNQPQHF	TGTGCCAGCAGCCAAGGAGGACAGGGCCGAAACAGCAATCAGCCCCAGCATTTT
TRBD1	14	.	TRBV24-1	TRBJ1-1	CATSHRGANTEAFF	TGTGCCACCAGCCACAGGGGGGCGAACACTGAAGCTTTCTTT
TRBD2	16	once	TRBV20-1	TRBJ2-7	CSASSGTSGGAYEQYF	TGCAGTGCTAGTTCAGGGACTAGCGGGGGGGCGTACGAGCAGTACTTC
.	12	.	TRBV2	TRBJ2-5	CASSGELETQYF	TGTGCCAGCAGTGGGGAGTTAGAGACCCAGTACTTC
TRBD1	12	.	TRBV5-6	TRBJ2-7	CASRDRGGEQYF	TGTGCCAGCAGGGACAGGGGCGGCGAGCAGTACTTC
TRBD2	13	.	TRBV27	TRBJ2-7	CASGRGSSYEQYF	TGTGCCAGCGGGCGGGGGAGCTCCTACGAGCAGTACTTC
TRBD1	14	.	TRBV5-5	TRBJ1-5	CASSWGQGNQPQHF	TGTGCCAGCAGCTGGGGACAGGGGAATCAGCCCCAGCATTTT
.	12	.	TRBV12-3/TRBV12-4	TRBJ1-5	CASSQYNQPQHF	TGTGCCAGCAGCCAGTACAATCAGCCCCAGCATTTT
.	13	.	TRBV30	TRBJ2-7	CAWNPPGSYEQYF	TGTGCCTGGAACCCGCCAGGGTCCTACGAGCAGTACTTC
TRBD1	15	.	TRBV6-6	TRBJ1-2	CASSDGTASYYGYTF	TGTGCCAGCAGTGATGGGACAGCAAGCTACTATGGCTACACCTTC
TRBD1	16	once	TRBV5-5	TRBJ1-5	CASSLTLTGVNQPQHF	TGTGCCAGCAGCTTAACCCTGACAGGGGTCAATCAGCCCCAGCATTTT